The source of this T cell receptor beta chain is a study of technical replicates of blood from a handful of donors. Method: immunoSEQ multiplex PCR; TCRdb's copy keeps in-frame clones and lacks some. This sample yields about 79,000 clones, of which approximately 94% are seen a single time; roughly 0.26% belongs to the top ten. This clone was seen just once. The sequence derives from a human donor in good health. Material for sequencing was T cells isolated from PBMCs.

This chain's CDR3 is CASSPGTGYLNTIYF. The CDR3, as DNA: TGTGCCAGCAGCCCCGGGACAGGGTATTTAAACACCATATATTTT. This chain connects TRBV7-9 to TRBJ1-3; 9 nucleotides agree with TRBD1. Germline V gene data show CDR1 as SEHNR and CDR2 as FQNEAQ (reference sequence). Trimming took 5 bases from V and 6 from J; bases not matched to a gene: 8. CDR3 length equals 15 residues.